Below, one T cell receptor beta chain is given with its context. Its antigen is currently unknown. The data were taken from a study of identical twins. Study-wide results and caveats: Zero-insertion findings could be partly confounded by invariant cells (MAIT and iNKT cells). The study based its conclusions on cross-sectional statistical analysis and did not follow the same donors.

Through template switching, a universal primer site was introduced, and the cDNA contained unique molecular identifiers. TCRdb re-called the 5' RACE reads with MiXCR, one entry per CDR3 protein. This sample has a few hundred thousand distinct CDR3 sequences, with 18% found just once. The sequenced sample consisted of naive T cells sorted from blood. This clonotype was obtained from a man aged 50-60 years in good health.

Here the CDR3 DNA reads TGCAGTGCTAGGATTAGCGGGGGGGAAAAGACCCAGTACTTC. As protein: CSARISGGEKTQYF. The chain couples TRBV20-1 to TRBJ2-5; TRBD2 matches at 11 bases. The CDR3 runs 14 residues. The V and J ends lost 3 bases and 6 bases, in that order; junction bases with no gene match: 6. From germline, CDR1 is DFQATT and CDR2 SNEGSKA (reference sequence).